The clone carrying this T cell receptor beta chain showed up just a few times. The antigen is undetermined. This entry is derived from a study of regulatory T cells in long-lasting Graves disease. CDR3 regions were amplified by Arm-PCR using iRepertoire HTBI primers to build TCR beta libraries. TCRdb ran MiXCR on the multiplex PCR reads and lists one entry per CDR3 protein. The table shows 500,000 or so distinct CDR3 sequences, with 15% to 20% occurring only once. Points from the study as a whole: Examination was confined to peripheral blood, excluding thyroid tissue.

The CDR3 has 16 residues. J was trimmed by 6 bases and V by 2 bases; bases with no gene match: 10. In germline, CDR1 is MNHEY, CDR2 SVGAGI. The time point is: newly diagnosed GD, antithyroid drugs for less than 3 months. Scientists built the TCR library using RNA that was extracted from PBMCs. These same records also appear under a second study, on T cells in Graves' hyperthyroidism and ophthalmopathy.

This chain uses TRBV6-5 with TRBJ2-7; 10 bases line up with TRBD1. The receptor was isolated from a man in his forties or fifties with Graves disease. The sequencing here drew on peripheral blood mononuclear cells (PBMCs), taken at new diagnosis, from a patient treated with antithyroid drugs. The CDR3 DNA follows: TGTGCCAGCAGTTACCATCGTGGGACAGGGGTGTCCGAGCAGTACTTC. As protein: CASSYHRGTGVSEQYF.